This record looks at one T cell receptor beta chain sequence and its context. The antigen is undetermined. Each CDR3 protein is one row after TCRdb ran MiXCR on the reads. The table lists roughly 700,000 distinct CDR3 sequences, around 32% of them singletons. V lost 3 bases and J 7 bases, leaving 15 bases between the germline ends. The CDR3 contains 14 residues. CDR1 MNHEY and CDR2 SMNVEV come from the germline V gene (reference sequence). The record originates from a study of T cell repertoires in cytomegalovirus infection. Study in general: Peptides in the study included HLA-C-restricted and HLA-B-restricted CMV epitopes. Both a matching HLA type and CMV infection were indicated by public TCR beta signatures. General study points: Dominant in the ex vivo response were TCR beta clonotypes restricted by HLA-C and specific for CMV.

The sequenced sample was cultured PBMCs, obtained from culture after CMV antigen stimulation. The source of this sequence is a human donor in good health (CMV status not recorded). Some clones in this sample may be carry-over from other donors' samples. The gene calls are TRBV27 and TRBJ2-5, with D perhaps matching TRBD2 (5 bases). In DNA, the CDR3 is TGTGCCAGCAGTTTGGGTACGGGATGGGGGACCCAGTACTTC. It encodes CASSLGTGWGTQYF.